This TCR beta chain was profiled in a study of shared clonotypes between healthy human individuals. Regarding the study as a whole: The donor pool, a small one, limited the genetic and exposure-history diversity represented.

The CDR3 length is 14 residues. V lost 3 bases, J lost 5 bases, and 8 bases lay in between. The germline V gene encodes CDR1 KGHSH and CDR2 LQKENI. On this clone: The antigen is undetermined.

Sequencing used immunoSEQ multiplex PCR; TCRdb keeps in-frame clones, though not all of them. The repertoire holds more than 2 million clones, with roughly 94% as singletons. This chain uses TRBV18 with TRBJ1-6, with D possibly TRBD1 on 5 matching bases. The sample comprised naive CD4+ T cells sorted from blood. Indicated subset: CD45RA+ positively selected. The source is a man between 18 and 29 years old in good health. CDR3 amino acids: CASSPGHDNSPLHF. Here the CDR3 DNA reads TGTGCCAGCTCACCCGGACACGATAATTCACCCCTCCACTTT.